This TCR beta chain was documented in a study of T cell responses to AZD1222 COVID-19 vaccine. Profiling relied on immunoSEQ multiplex PCR, and the TCRdb table lists in-frame clones only, not all of them. The data hold 150,000 to 200,000 clones, with about 90% observed a single time. CDR1 is SNHLY, CDR2 FYNNEI, per germline. CDR3 size: 17 residues. J was trimmed by 3 bases and V by 8 bases; bases with no gene match: 15. As to this clone: Its antigen is not known.

Findings and limits, study-wide: Spike was spanned by vaccine-associated CD4 TCRs, which were dominant at 160-218 and 743-854.

The receptor's source is an adult in good health. The sample consisted of peripheral blood, taken on day 0 of AZD1222 vaccination. The rearrangement joins TRBV2 to TRBJ2-1; 8 bases line up with TRBD1. The CDR3 loop reads CASPAQGAETYYNEQFF. CDR3 DNA sequence: TGTGCCAGCCCAGCCCAGGGGGCAGAGACTTACTACAATGAGCAGTTCTTC.